This entry features one T cell receptor (beta chain) sequence. The sample belongs to a study of CD8+ T cells in alopecia areata. Lesional scalp tissue (obtained by punch biopsy) and peripheral blood were collected from alopecia areata patients. Once RNA had been extracted, it was reverse transcribed into cDNA to act as the sequencing template. Sequencing was performed with immunoSEQ multiplex PCR; in TCRdb, only in-frame clones are kept and a portion is missing. The sample consists of about 15,000 clones, 50% to 75% of them appearing once. CDR3 length equals 17 residues. Germline lookup yields CDR1 SGHNT and CDR2 YYREEE (reference sequence). V shed 4 bases, J shed 9 bases, and the junction held 13 bases outside the gene matches.

The chain recombines TRBV5-4 with TRBJ2-1, with 13 nucleotides matching TRBD2. The source is a human donor with alopecia areata. The sequenced material came from skin. CDR3 residues: CASSKNTPGLAGIEQFF. The CDR3 coding sequence is TGTGCCAGCAGCAAGAACACCCCGGGACTAGCGGGGATTGAGCAGTTCTTC.